Listed here are 32 T cell receptor beta chains from one sample, sequenced in a study of cytomegalovirus exposure and HLA in healthy donors. Amplification used 60 Vbeta primers and 13 Jbeta primers. The assay was immunoSEQ multiplex PCR, and TCRdb's table has in-frame clones only and misses some. The sample holds about 160,000 clones, about four fifths seen once. Sequencing input: PBMCs. The source of these receptors is a woman in her fifties or sixties in good health and CMV-seronegative.

The chain recombines TRBV12-5 with TRBJ2-2; 10 nucleotides line up with TRBD1. In germline, CDR1 is LGHNT, CDR2 FRNRAP. The CDR3 is made up of 15 amino acids. The trim removed 1 base at V and 6 bases at J, leaving 2 bases unmatched. The CDR3 protein is CASGLGTGGPGELFF. The CDR3 coding sequence is TGTGCTAGTGGTTTGGGGACAGGGGGACCCGGGGAGCTGTTTTTT. The full variable domain, with the rest looked up from reference TRBV12-5 and TRBJ2-2, is DARVTQTPRHKVTEMGQEVTMRCQPILGHNTVFWYRQTMMQGLELLAYFRNRAPLDDSGMPKDRFSAEMPDATLATLKIQPSEPRDSAVYFCASGLGTGGPGELFFGEGSRLTVL.

The J gene is TRBJ1-5, the V gene TRBV2; D may be TRBD1 (6 bases). The CDR3 covers 14 residues. V was cut by 6 bases and J by 3 bases, with 12 bases left in between. The germline V gene encodes CDR1 SNHLY and CDR2 FYNNEI. CDR3 nucleotide sequence: TGTGCCAGCAGCGCGGACAGACCCAATCAGCCCCAGCATTTT. Protein: CASSADRPNQPQHF.

The chain has TRBV2 and TRBJ2-1, with a tentative D call TRBD1 (6 bases). The ends were cut back, 6 bases at V and 12 bases at J, with 12 bases in the middle. The CDR3 loop spans 11 amino acids. Germline loops: CDR1 SNHLY, CDR2 FYNNEI. This chain's CDR3 is CASRLGAGQFF. CDR3 in DNA: TGTGCCAGCAGGTTGGGGGCCGGGCAGTTCTTC.

This sequence joins TRBV2 and TRBJ2-7; 7 bases fit TRBD2. Per the germline V gene, CDR1 is SNHLY and CDR2 is FYNNEI. CDR3 length: 14 residues. Losses at the gene ends were 3 bases for V and 1 base for J; bases not matched to a gene: 3. CDR3 DNA: TGTGCCAGCAGTGACGAGCGGGGTTCCTACGAGCAGTACTTC. Amino acids: CASSDERGSYEQYF. The full variable domain, with the rest looked up from reference TRBV2 and TRBJ2-7, is EPEVTQTPSHQVTQMGQEVILRCVPISNHLYFYWYRQILGQKVEFLVSFYNNEISEKSEIFDDQFSVERPDGSNFTLKIRSTKLEDSAMYFCASSDERGSYEQYFGPGTRLTVT.

The chain combines TRBV2 with TRBJ1-4; D is uncertain. V dropped 7 bases and J dropped 6 bases, with 6 bases sitting between them. The germline V gene has CDR1 SNHLY and CDR2 FYNNEI. The CDR3 length is 11 residues. The CDR3 protein is CASTRDEKLFF. The CDR3 DNA reads as TGTGCCAGCACCCGGGATGAAAAACTGTTTTTT.

The chain carries TRBV2 and TRBJ2-2; 12 bases are shared with TRBD2. Germline loops: CDR1 SNHLY, CDR2 FYNNEI. The CDR3 is 17 amino acids. V lost 5 bases to trimming and J lost 0 bases; unmatched junction nucleotides: 4. This CDR3 reads CASSRTSGDPNTGELFF. CDR3 nucleotides: TGTGCCAGCAGTCGGACTAGCGGGGACCCGAACACCGGGGAGCTGTTTTTT.

The chain recombines TRBV23-1 with TRBJ2-7; the D is unclear. TRBV23-1 is placed among ORFs of uncertain function. The CDR3 is 15 amino acids. The V and J ends lost 3 bases and 7 bases respectively, with 19 bases between them. CDR3 in amino acids: CASSQSRPPEREQYF. The CDR3 DNA follows: TGCGCCAGCAGTCAGTCCAGACCCCCCGAGAGGGAGCAGTACTTC.

V is TRBV11-2 and J is TRBJ2-7, with 7 nucleotides matching TRBD2. V trimming: 4 bases; J trimming: 6 bases; junction bases outside the gene matches: 3. CDR3 length: 12 amino acids. Germline loops: CDR1 SGHAT, CDR2 FQNNGV. The chain's CDR3 is CASSSRTSEQYF. DNA for the CDR3: TGTGCCAGCAGCTCACGGACTAGCGAGCAGTACTTC. The variable domain in full, completed from reference TRBV11-2 and TRBJ2-7, reads EAGVAQSPRYKIIEKRQSVAFWCNPISGHATLYWYQQILGQGPKLLIQFQNNGVVDDSQLPKDRFSAERLKGVDSTLKIQPAKLEDSAVYLCASSSRTSEQYFGPGTRLTVT.

The V call is TRBV10-1, the J call TRBJ2-5; weak D call: TRBD2 (6 bases). CDR1 and CDR2 (germline): WNHNN, SYGVQD (reference sequence). This CDR3 contains 14 residues. Trimming removed 2 bases at V and 11 bases at J, with 18 bases between. The CDR3 is CASSELRDFPGQYF. CDR3 coding DNA: TGCGCCAGCAGTGAGCTTCGGGACTTCCCAGGGCAGTACTTC.

V and J are TRBV6-1 and TRBJ1-2; a possible D gene is TRBD1 (5 bases). V lost 5 bases and J 0 bases, leaving 13 bases between the germline ends. CDR1 MNHNS and CDR2 SASEGT come from the germline V gene. The CDR3 is 15 residues long. As DNA, the CDR3 is TGTGCCAGCAGTCTTGGAGGGGCAACTAACTATGGCTACACCTTC. This translates into CASSLGGATNYGYTF.

The chain carries TRBV6-1 and TRBJ1-2; D perhaps matches TRBD1 (6 bases). The CDR3 spans 15 residues. Trimming stripped 1 base from V and 1 base from J, with 10 bases between. CDR1 is MNHNS and CDR2 is SASEGT in the germline V gene. The CDR3 DNA reads as TGTGCCAGCAGTGAAGATTGGGGGCTTAACTATGGCTACACCTTC. Its translation: CASSEDWGLNYGYTF.

The chain carries TRBV7-9 and TRBJ2-5; 9 nucleotides align to TRBD1. The J call is in doubt because the DNA end fits TRBJ2-7 better. The germline gives CDR1 SEHNR, CDR2 FQNEAQ (reference sequence). The CDR3 has 14 residues. The CDR3 here is CASSSTGGKYEQYF. CDR3 DNA: TGTGCCAGCAGCTCCACAGGGGGCAAATACGAGCAGTACTTC.

This chain uses TRBV4-1 with TRBJ1-2, with D uncertain. V was cut by 1 base and J by 0 bases, with 9 bases left in between. CDR1 and CDR2 from the germline V gene are MGHRA and YSYEKL. The CDR3 covers 15 residues. The DNA of the CDR3 is TGCGCCAGCAGCCAAGTGCTCGGGACTAACTATGGCTACACCTTC. Translated: CASSQVLGTNYGYTF.

This clone has a single count. The V gene is TRBV11-2, the J gene TRBJ2-7; D remains ambiguous. The CDR3 totals 12 residues. The V and J ends lost 5 bases and 2 bases respectively, with 7 bases between them. Germline CDR1 SGHAT, CDR2 FQNNGV. The chain's CDR3 is CASSLGTYEQYF. The CDR3 DNA reads TGTGCCAGCAGCCTCGGTACCTACGAGCAGTACTTC.

The rearrangement joins TRBV6-1 to TRBJ1-1; D is possibly TRBD1 (6 bases). The CDR3 is 14 residues long. In germline, CDR1 is MNHNS, CDR2 SASEGT. V lost 4 bases and J lost 1, with 10 bases in between. The chain's CDR3 is CASSVGGRNTEAFF. The CDR3 bases are TGTGCCAGCAGTGTGGGGGGGCGGAACACTGAAGCTTTCTTT.

V usage is TRBV27 and J usage is TRBJ2-5; 8 bases line up with TRBD1. The DNA end lines up better with TRBJ2-7; the J call may be wrong. The CDR3 has 15 residues. The germline gives CDR1 MNHEY, CDR2 SMNVEV (reference sequence). CDR3 loop: CASSTTGTGPYEQYF. Here the CDR3 DNA reads TGTGCCAGCAGTACCACCGGGACAGGACCCTACGAGCAGTACTTC.

The rearrangement uses TRBV5-6 and TRBJ1-5; 10 positions match TRBD1. CDR1 SGHDT and CDR2 YYEEEE come from the germline V gene. V shed 2 bases and J 4 bases; nucleotides not matched to a gene: 3. CDR3 length: 15 residues. Written as DNA, the CDR3 is TGTGCCAGCAGCTTCGGGACAGGGGTAAATCAGCCCCAGCATTTT. Protein: CASSFGTGVNQPQHF.

The rearrangement joins TRBV13 to TRBJ2-7; D is unresolved. The CDR3 consists of 12 residues. Germline V gene lookup returns CDR1 PRHDT and CDR2 FYEKMQ (reference sequence). The V gene lost 2 bases and the J gene lost 9 bases, with 11 bases spanning the gap. DNA of the CDR3: TGTGCCAGCAGCTTAAAGAGCACTGGGCAGTACTTC. Its translation: CASSLKSTGQYF.

This clone was detected only a few times. The chain joins TRBV14 to TRBJ2-1; TRBD2 matches at 10 bases. The CDR3 extends over 13 amino acids. Germline V gene sequence: CDR1 SGHDN, CDR2 FVKESK. V lost 9 bases and J lost 7; bases outside the gene matches: 6. CDR3 region: CARAGGDRNEQFF. The DNA for the CDR3 is TGTGCCAGAGCGGGAGGGGATAGGAATGAGCAGTTCTTC.

This chain links TRBV9 with TRBJ2-7; a weak D match, TRBD1 (6 bases). The length of the CDR3 is 15 residues. The germline V gene has CDR1 SGDLS and CDR2 YYNGEE. Trimming removed 2 bases from V and 0 bases from J, with 12 bases in between. For the CDR3, the DNA is TGTGCCAGCAGCGTTTTCCAGGGGCCCTCCTACGAGCAGTACTTC. Protein sequence: CASSVFQGPSYEQYF.

The chain uses TRBV4-1 and TRBJ1-5; D may be TRBD1 (6 bases). Trimming removed 5 bases at V and 1 base at J, with 12 bases between. CDR1 and CDR2 (germline): MGHRA, YSYEKL. The CDR3 length is 15 residues. The CDR3 region has the DNA TGCGCCAGCAGCAAAGCAGGGGTAAGCAATCAGCCCCAGCATTTT. As protein: CASSKAGVSNQPQHF.

This clone was seen a handful of times. V is TRBV5-1 and J is TRBJ2-3, with D possibly being TRBD1 (6 bases). With 3 bases removed from V and 3 bases from J, the gap between germline ends came to 11 bases. The CDR3 contains 14 residues. In germline, CDR1 is SGHRS, CDR2 YFSETQ. CDR3 coding DNA: TGCGCCAGCAGCTCACAGGGTTGGACAGATACGCAGTATTTT. Its protein is CASSSQGWTDTQYF.

The chain links TRBV7-2 to TRBJ2-2; 8 bases agree with TRBD2. The CDR3 spans 16 residues. After removal of 0 bases from V and 5 bases from J, the junction contained 5 bases not matched to a gene. The V gene's germline CDR1 is SGHTA and CDR2 FQGNSA. CDR3 nucleotide sequence: TGTGCCAGCAGCTTAGCTCCGGGACTAGGAACCGGGGAGCTGTTTTTT. Translating it yields CASSLAPGLGTGELFF.

This clone has more than one count but fewer than ten. J is TRBJ2-7 and V is TRBV18; 10 nucleotides line up with TRBD1. V gave up 6 bases and J gave up 6 bases; unmatched junction bases: 11. The length of the CDR3 is 15 residues. Germline CDR1 is KGHSH and CDR2 is LQKENI. As DNA, the CDR3 is TGTGCCAGCTCTAGGTCCGAGACAGGGGGCGGCGAGCAGTACTTC. Translating gives CASSRSETGGGEQYF.

The CDR3 loop reads CASSQYRDNEQYF. The DNA of the CDR3 is TGCGCCAGCAGTCAGTACCGGGACAACGAGCAGTACTTC. The rearrangement uses TRBV23-1 and TRBJ2-7, with a tentative D call TRBD1 (6 bases). TRBV23-1 is filed as an ORF, its function uncertain. The CDR3 runs to 13 residues. Trimming removed 3 bases from V and 5 bases from J, with 11 bases in between.

The V gene is TRBV9, the J gene TRBJ2-5; 8 bases align to TRBD2. The V segment lost 7 bases and the J segment 5 bases; nucleotides outside the gene matches: 13. This CDR3 has 15 residues. The V gene's germline CDR1 is SGDLS and CDR2 YYNGEE. The CDR3 is CASGDGGGPTETQYF. In DNA form, the CDR3 reads TGTGCCAGCGGAGACGGCGGGGGGCCCACGGAGACCCAGTACTTC.

The gene calls are TRBV7-8 and TRBJ1-1, with D possibly matching TRBD1 (6 bases). Germline loops: CDR1 SGHVS, CDR2 FQNEAQ. The CDR3 has 17 residues. V was trimmed by 4 bases and J by 5 bases, leaving 23 bases between them. As DNA, the CDR3 is TGTGCCAGCAGCTATGCCGGAGACGTGGGGGCGCGAACTGAAGCTTTCTTT. Protein: CASSYAGDVGARTEAFF.

V is TRBV4-2 and J is TRBJ1-3; a possible D gene is TRBD1 (6 bases). From germline, CDR1 is LGHNA and CDR2 YNFKEQ. V was cut by 1 base and J by 4 bases, with 11 bases left in between. The CDR3 length is 15 residues. CDR3 sequence (DNA): TGTGCCAGCAGCCAAGCCCAGGGGAGCGGAAACACCATATATTTT. This sequence encodes CASSQAQGSGNTIYF.

The gene calls are TRBV6-1 and TRBJ2-2; 8 nucleotides agree with TRBD1. Trimming took 6 bases from V and 4 from J; bases not matched to a gene: 7. In germline, CDR1 is MNHNS, CDR2 SASEGT. CDR3 size: 15 residues. The CDR3 nucleotides are TGTGCCAGCAGGGCGGACAGGGCGGGCACCGGGGAGCTGTTTTTT. Translation gives CASRADRAGTGELFF.

The chain is built from TRBV6-5 and TRBJ2-2; TRBD2 matches 7 bases. V was pared by 8 bases and J by 4 bases, with 10 bases of the junction left unmatched. In germline, CDR1 is MNHEY, CDR2 SVGAGI. The CDR3 contains 15 residues. CDR3 sequence reads: CASSLAGVLTGELFF. In DNA, the CDR3 is TGTGCCAGCTCGCTGGCGGGGGTCCTCACCGGGGAGCTGTTTTTT.

The chain joins TRBV19 to TRBJ2-1; TRBD2 aligns across 10 bases. CDR3 length: 16 residues. V gave up 4 bases and J gave up 8 bases; unmatched junction bases: 11. The germline V gene encodes CDR1 LNHDA and CDR2 SQIVND (reference sequence). The CDR3 region has the DNA TGTGCCAGTAGTACTAGCGGGAGCCGCAGGGTAGATGAGCAGTTCTTC. Its protein is CASSTSGSRRVDEQFF.

With respect to this clone: Relative to the germline gene, one junction end is altered; a read error may explain this. The J gene is TRBJ1-5, the V gene TRBV6-8; TRBD1 matches at 7 bases. The CDR3 sequence is 15 residues long. In germline, CDR1 is MNHGY, CDR2 SAAAGT. The DNA for the CDR3 is TGTGCCAGCACTTACGGCGGAGGGGGCCACCAGCCCCAGCATTTT. It is translated as CASTYGGGGHQPQHF.